The clone carrying this T cell receptor (beta chain) was picked up a small number of times. Its specificity is not known. V lost 5 bases, J lost 5 bases, and 9 bases lay in between. The CDR3 is made up of 11 amino acids. The germline V gene encodes CDR1 DFQATT and CDR2 SNEGSKA (reference sequence). Constant-segment primers and 5'RACE yielded cDNA libraries for TCR alpha and TCR beta, each carrying sample barcodes and UMIs. MiXCR, applied by TCRdb to the 5' RACE reads, yields one record per CDR3 protein. The profile shows 400,000 or so distinct CDR3 sequences, about 20% of them singletons. This entry belongs to a study of T-cell memory formation after mild COVID-19. Study observations and caveats: Clones that shrank (day 15 to 85) were balanced CD4/CD8, whereas later expanders leaned CD4+.

This chain joins TRBV20-1 and TRBJ1-2, with D unresolved. Specimen: PBMCs or a T cell subset sorted from them (not recorded which). This TCR came from an adult woman who had mild COVID-19 (a few samples of this study predate the infection). Cell type and time point are not known. In nucleotides, the CDR3 is TGCAGTGCTTCAACTTCATATGGCTACACCTTC. Its translation: CSASTSYGYTF.